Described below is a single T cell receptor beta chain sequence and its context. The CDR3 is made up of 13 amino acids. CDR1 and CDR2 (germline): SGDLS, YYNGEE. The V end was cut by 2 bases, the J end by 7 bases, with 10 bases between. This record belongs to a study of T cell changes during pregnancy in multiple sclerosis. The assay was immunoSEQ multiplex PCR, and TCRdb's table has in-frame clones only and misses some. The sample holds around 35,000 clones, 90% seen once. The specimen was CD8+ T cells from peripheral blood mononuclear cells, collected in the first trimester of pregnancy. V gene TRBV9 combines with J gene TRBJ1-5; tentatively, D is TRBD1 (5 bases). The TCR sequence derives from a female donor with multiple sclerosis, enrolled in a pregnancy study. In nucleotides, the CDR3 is TGTGCCAGCAGCGTCGCCGGGGGACAGCCCCAGCATTTT. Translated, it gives CASSVAGGQPQHF.